The 24 T cell receptor beta chains presented below share a single source sample, sequenced in a study of blood T cell repertoires in COVID-19. TCRdb keeps only in-frame clones here, not all; method: immunoSEQ multiplex PCR. The sample has more than 85,000 clones, about 80% seen once; the top ten hold around 16%. The sample comprised peripheral blood. The receptors shown here come from an elderly woman with active or convalescent COVID-19.

J is TRBJ2-5 and V is TRBV5-4, with 10 positions matching TRBD2. With 0 bases clipped from V and 2 bases from J, the junction kept 4 bases outside the gene matches. CDR3 length: 16 amino acids. Germline V lookup: CDR1 SGHNT, CDR2 YYREEE (reference sequence). The DNA for the CDR3 is TGTGCCAGCAGCTTGGTGACTAGCGGGCAACAAGAGACCCAGTACTTC. Protein sequence: CASSLVTSGQQETQYF. The full variable domain, rest sourced from reference TRBV5-4 and TRBJ2-5, is ETGVTQSPTHLIKTRGQQVTLRCSSQSGHNTVSWYQQALGQGPQFIFQYYREEENGRGNFPPRFSGLQFPNYSSELNVNALELDDSALYLCASSLVTSGQQETQYFGPGTRLLVL.

The chain has TRBV7-2 and TRBJ2-1, with D possibly being TRBD2 (6 bases). The CDR3 consists of 16 residues. Trimming removed 1 base from V and 3 bases from J, with 13 bases in between. CDR1 is SGHTA and CDR2 is FQGNSA in the germline V gene. CDR3 nucleotides: TGTGCCAGCAGCTTAGGGGGGGACCCCAGCTACAATGAGCAGTTCTTC. Translation gives CASSLGGDPSYNEQFF.

This chain links TRBV25-1 with TRBJ2-4, with 7 nucleotides matching TRBD1. The CDR3 totals 13 residues. The germline V gene encodes CDR1 MGHDK and CDR2 SYGVNS. The junction had 1 base not matched to a gene; V was cut back by 4 bases and J by 4 bases. The CDR3 sequence is CASSGQGKNIQYF. CDR3 DNA: TGTGCCAGCAGTGGACAGGGAAAAAACATTCAGTACTTC.

The J gene is TRBJ2-1, the V gene TRBV19; tentatively, D is TRBD2 (5 bases). V was shortened by 5 bases and J by 5 bases, with 13 bases between the two germline ends. The CDR3 has 14 residues. Germline CDR1 LNHDA, CDR2 SQIVND (reference sequence). CDR3 coding DNA: TGTGCCAGTAGTCTAGCAGTCGTCCACAATGAGCAGTTCTTC. This encodes CASSLAVVHNEQFF.

This rearrangement joins TRBV10-3 to TRBJ1-6; possible D gene TRBD1, 5 bases. Between the trimmed V and J ends, which lost 3 bases and 6 bases, there was a span of 12 bases. The V gene's germline CDR1 is ENHRY and CDR2 SYGVKD. The CDR3 contains 15 residues. The CDR3 DNA reads as TGTGCCATCAGTGACGGGACTTGGGGTAATTCACCCCTCCACTTT. Protein sequence: CAISDGTWGNSPLHF.

The chain joins TRBV5-4 to TRBJ2-3; 7 bases are shared with TRBD2. The CDR3 totals 13 residues. Germline trimming cut 6 bases from V and 5 bases from J; bases unmatched to any gene: 6. Germline CDR1 SGHNT, CDR2 YYREEE (reference sequence). In DNA form, the CDR3 reads TGTGCCAGCACTTCGGGCGGGAGAGATACGCAGTATTTT. This codes for CASTSGGRDTQYF.

The V and J genes are TRBV11-2 and TRBJ2-6; no clear D. The CDR3 has 14 amino acids. V was pared by 4 bases and J by 3 bases, with 7 bases between. CDR1 is SGHAT and CDR2 is FQNNGV in the germline V gene. As DNA, the CDR3 is TGTGCCAGCAGCTCTGTTCGTGGGGCCAACGTCCTGACTTTC. Amino acids: CASSSVRGANVLTF.

The chain combines TRBV27 with TRBJ1-4; no definite D call. This CDR3 has 13 amino acids. CDR1 is MNHEY and CDR2 is SMNVEV in the germline V gene (reference sequence). The V end was cut by 4 bases, the J end by 0 bases, with 3 bases between. The chain's CDR3 is CASSSSTNEKLFF. The DNA for the CDR3 is TGTGCCAGCAGTTCTTCAACTAATGAAAAACTGTTTTTT. The variable domain in full, with the rest retrieved from reference TRBV27 and TRBJ1-4, is EAQVTQNPRYLITVTGKKLTVTCSQNMNHEYMSWYRQDPGLGLRQIYYSMNVEVTDKGDVPEGYKVSRKEKRNFPLILESPSPNQTSLYFCASSSSTNEKLFFGSGTQLSVL.

J is TRBJ1-5 and V is TRBV6-5; 8 bases fit TRBD1. CDR3 length: 14 amino acids. Germline CDR1 and CDR2: MNHEY and SVGAGI. Trimming took 4 bases from V and 3 from J; bases not matched to a gene: 2. CDR3 in DNA: TGTGCCAGCAGTTGGGACAGGACCAATCAGCCCCAGCATTTT. It specifies CASSWDRTNQPQHF.

CDR3 residues: CASSSFGRETSYEQYF. DNA for the CDR3: TGTGCCAGCAGTTCATTCGGGCGGGAGACCTCCTACGAGCAGTACTTC. This rearrangement joins TRBV5-6 to TRBJ2-7; 7 nucleotides agree with TRBD2. Germline-derived CDR1 and CDR2 are SGHDT and YYEEEE. This CDR3 is built from 16 residues. V lost 5 bases, J lost 0 bases, and 11 bases stayed unmatched.

This clone appeared a few times. The chain couples TRBV6-6 to TRBJ2-1; TRBD2 is a possible D gene (6 bases). V was cut by 9 bases and J by 0 bases, with 12 bases left in between. From germline, CDR1 is MNHNY and CDR2 SVGAGI (reference sequence). The CDR3 has 14 residues. The CDR3 reads CASHGGSSYNEQFF. The CDR3 DNA sequence: TGTGCCAGTCATGGGGGGAGCTCCTACAATGAGCAGTTCTTC.

The V and J genes are TRBV15 and TRBJ2-7; 7 nucleotides align to TRBD1. Germline-derived CDR1 and CDR2 are LNHNV and YYDKDF (reference sequence). V shed 2 bases, J shed 3 bases, and the junction held 10 bases outside the gene matches. The length of the CDR3 is 16 residues. The CDR3 nucleotides are TGTGCCACCAGCAGACGTGCGACAGGGATAGACTACGAGCAGTACTTC. It encodes CATSRRATGIDYEQYF.

This chain connects TRBV5-4 to TRBJ2-2, with 9 bases aligning to TRBD2. Germline V gene data show CDR1 as SGHNT and CDR2 as YYREEE (reference sequence). V lost 1 base to trimming and J lost 1 base; unmatched junction nucleotides: 2. The CDR3 is made up of 16 amino acids. The CDR3 DNA follows: TGTGCCAGCAGCTTGAGTAGCGGGGGGAACACCGGGGAGCTGTTTTTT. It encodes CASSLSSGGNTGELFF.

This chain joins TRBV5-1 and TRBJ2-1; no clear D gene. The CDR3 consists of 15 residues. The V gene lost 4 bases and the J gene lost 3 bases, with 14 bases spanning the gap. Germline V gene sequence: CDR1 SGHRS, CDR2 YFSETQ. CDR3 in DNA: TGCGCCAGCAGCCCGCTTGCCCTCGGCTACAATGAGCAGTTCTTC. Its protein is CASSPLALGYNEQFF.

The gene calls are TRBV4-1 and TRBJ2-1, with D maybe TRBD2 (7 bases). The CDR3 totals 17 residues. The germline V gene has CDR1 MGHRA and CDR2 YSYEKL. V was cut by 6 bases and J by 3 bases, with 21 bases left in between. This chain's CDR3 is CASSPSEGGGFYNEQFF. CDR3 DNA: TGCGCCAGCAGTCCTTCAGAGGGAGGGGGGTTCTACAATGAGCAGTTCTTC.

The genes are TRBV5-1 and TRBJ1-1; a possible D gene is TRBD1 (5 bases). There are 16 residues in the CDR3. Germline CDR1 is SGHRS and CDR2 is YFSETQ. V shed 0 bases and J shed 3 bases, with 15 bases lying between them. CDR3 sequence: CASSLDGRARDTEAFF. The CDR3, as DNA: TGCGCCAGCAGCTTGGATGGTAGGGCCAGGGACACTGAAGCTTTCTTT.

The V call is TRBV3-1 (or the pseudogene TRBV3-2), the J call TRBJ1-3; D not certain. V was trimmed by 2 bases and J by 7 bases, leaving 3 bases between them. The V gene's germline CDR1 is LGHDT and CDR2 YNNKEL (reference sequence). The CDR3 consists of 11 residues. The CDR3 DNA reads as TGTGCCAGCAGCCAATCTAACACCATATATTTT. It translates to CASSQSNTIYF.

This clone was recorded a few times. CDR3 coding DNA: TGTGCCAGCAGCTTAAGAGCGAGGGAGACCCAGTACTTC. It yields the protein CASSLRARETQYF. This chain links TRBV7-9 with TRBJ2-5; no reliable D call. Germline V lookup: CDR1 SEHNR, CDR2 FQNEAQ (reference sequence). Trimming pared 2 bases from V and 5 bases from J, leaving 9 bases between. The length of the CDR3 is 13 residues.

The chain employs TRBV11-2 and TRBJ1-4, with D perhaps TRBD1 (6 bases). This CDR3 is 14 amino acids long. Deletions cut 3 bases from V and 7 bases from J, with 12 bases between. The germline V gene encodes CDR1 SGHAT and CDR2 FQNNGV. CDR3: CASSFYQGIEKLFF. Here the CDR3 DNA reads TGTGCCAGCAGCTTCTATCAGGGGATTGAAAAACTGTTTTTT.

In its sample, this clone was seen a few times. The CDR3 reads CASSLSFGGYEQYF. CDR3 coding DNA: TGTGCCAGCAGTTTATCGTTTGGAGGCTACGAGCAGTACTTC. This rearrangement joins TRBV27 to TRBJ2-7; a possible D gene is TRBD2 (5 bases). V lost 0 bases and J 3 bases, leaving 9 bases between the germline ends. This CDR3 contains 14 residues. From germline, CDR1 is MNHEY and CDR2 SMNVEV (reference sequence).

This chain links TRBV11-1 with TRBJ1-1; tentatively, D is TRBD1 (5 bases). Looked up from germline, CDR1 is SGHAT and CDR2 is FQDESV (reference sequence). This CDR3 is built from 14 residues. Between the trimmed V and J ends, which lost 8 bases and 6 bases, there was a span of 19 bases. The DNA for the CDR3 is TGTGCCAGCTCCCGCGTAACAGTAGGGGCTGAAGCTTTCTTT. This codes for CASSRVTVGAEAFF.

The CDR3 is CASSLSLYGYTF. The DNA for the CDR3 is TGTGCCAGCAGCTTATCTCTCTATGGCTACACCTTC. The V gene is TRBV5-4, the J gene TRBJ1-2, with D unresolved. The CDR3 has 12 amino acids. From germline, CDR1 is SGHNT and CDR2 YYREEE (reference sequence). V was pared by 2 bases and J by 4 bases, with 6 bases between.

The chain has TRBV19 and TRBJ2-1; tentative D call: TRBD2 (6 bases). Looked up from germline, CDR1 is LNHDA and CDR2 is SQIVND (reference sequence). This CDR3 spans 16 amino acids. Trimming took 5 bases from V and 2 from J, leaving 16 bases between them. The CDR3 spells CASSPASVAPYNEQFF. CDR3 nucleotides: TGTGCCAGTAGTCCTGCTAGCGTGGCCCCCTACAATGAGCAGTTCTTC. The whole variable domain, filled in from reference TRBV19 and TRBJ2-1, reads DGGITQSPKYLFRKEGQNVTLSCEQNLNHDAMYWYRQDPGQGLRLIYYSQIVNDFQKGDIAEGYSVSREKKESFPLTVTSAQKNPTAFYLCASSPASVAPYNEQFFGPGTRLTVL.

The V gene is TRBV6-2 or TRBV6-3, the J gene TRBJ2-1; 9 bases fit TRBD2. CDR3 length: 17 residues. Germline lookup yields CDR1 MNHEY and CDR2 SVGEGT. Trimming took 0 bases from V and 3 from J; bases not matched to a gene: 6. CDR3 sequence reads: CASSYSPTSGLYNEQFF. The CDR3 nucleotides are TGTGCCAGCAGTTACTCGCCGACTAGCGGCCTCTACAATGAGCAGTTCTTC.